This T cell receptor beta chain was identified in a study of OX40 agonist ivuxolimab in advanced cancers. At the level of the study: Partial responses were recorded for three patients, including one with hepatocellular carcinoma and two with cutaneous melanoma. Whole-study results and caveats: Expansion of clones was among the lowest in partial responders at 0.1-3.0 mg/kg. Certain nonresponding patients likewise had low normalized T-cell clonal expansion.

Profiling relied on immunoSEQ multiplex PCR, and the TCRdb table lists in-frame clones only, not all of them. The data show 35,000 to 50,000 clones, more than 80% seen once. The CDR3 has 14 amino acids. V lost 5 bases and J lost 6; bases outside the gene matches: 9. The V gene's germline CDR1 is SGHRS and CDR2 YFSETQ. Concerning this clone: Its antigen is as yet unknown.

The receptor was isolated from an adult with an advanced solid tumor such as melanoma, head and neck, liver or kidney cancer. V usage is TRBV5-1 and J usage is TRBJ1-1; 8 bases are a match to TRBD1. The source material was CD4+ or CD8+ T cells sorted from blood, sampled in a trial of the OX40 agonist ivuxolimab. CDR3 loop: CASSYRGEEAEAFF. Here the CDR3 DNA reads TGCGCCAGCAGTTACAGGGGGGAGGAAGCTGAAGCTTTCTTT.